The source of this T cell receptor (beta chain) is a study of early T cells in non-severe SARS-CoV-2 infection. Looking at the study overall: Unsorted whole blood bulk RNA was sequenced, with unpaired chains.

TCRdb re-derived calls from the 5' RACE reads in MiXCR, one entry per CDR3 protein. Of about 80,000 distinct CDR3 sequences listed, around 10% are singletons. General study results and limits: Private and CD4 specificities were missed by VDJdb matching, skewed to anti-spike CD8.

Concerning this clonotype: Antigen unknown.

The material was whole blood, obtained at baseline. This receptor was identified in an adult who was a healthcare worker with PCR-confirmed SARS-CoV-2 infection or an uninfected control (not recorded which). The donor label of this sample is uncertain.

The CDR3 sequence is CASSAYQGGNTIYF. The DNA for the CDR3 is TGTGCCAGCAGTGCCTACCAGGGAGGAAACACCATATATTTT. The V gene is TRBV6-5, the J gene TRBJ1-3, with a possible D match to TRBD1 (5 bases). The CDR3 has 14 residues. CDR1 is MNHEY, CDR2 SVGAGI, per germline. The V and J ends lost 5 bases and 4 bases respectively, with 12 bases between them.